The TCR beta chain described here comes from a study of a mutant IDH1 vaccine in newly diagnosed glioma. Study-level information: Most patients had received both radiotherapy and temozolomide, the prior options being radiotherapy, temozolomide, or both.

Time point given: week 47, end of study. Vaccine doses each comprised 300 ug of mutant IDH1 20-mer peptide, with topical imiquimod. The donors' diagnosis was new WHO grade 3 or 4 astrocytoma that was IDH1-mutant and ATRX-lost. Sequencing used immunoSEQ multiplex PCR; TCRdb keeps in-frame clones, though not all of them. The table lists about 34,000 clones, just under 90% of them singletons, with about 11% in the top ten. In regard to this clone: The antigen is not known.

The source material was PBMCs, sampled from a glioma patient whose treatment included an IDH1 peptide vaccine. This clonotype originated in a woman in her 30s with glioma.

The CDR3 protein is CASSEGGGPYEQYF. The DNA for the CDR3 is TGTGCCAGCAGTGAAGGTGGGGGTCCCTACGAGCAGTACTTC. The gene calls are TRBV6-1 and TRBJ2-7; D possibly uses TRBD1 or TRBD2 (5 bases each). Per the germline V gene, CDR1 is MNHNS and CDR2 is SASEGT. Trimming cost V 1 base and J 2 bases, with 9 bases left between them. CDR3 length equals 14 residues.